The 4 T cell receptor beta chains below were found in one sample sequenced in a study of blood T cells in healthy people across ages. The second PCR ran roughly 6 to 11 cycles with a sample-barcoded 5' primer and J-beta primers. TCRdb fed the 5' RACE reads into MiXCR, producing one record per CDR3 protein. The sample contains nearly 1 million distinct CDR3 sequences, roughly 51% of which appear only once. Input material: blood. The receptors derive from a woman aged 60 to 75 in good health.

The genes are TRBV12-1 and TRBJ2-3; TRBD1 was called by the table and not checked on the DNA. TRBV12-1 is designated a pseudogene. The CDR3 extends over 15 amino acids. CDR3 loop: CARSSPYREEDTQYF. DNA for the CDR3: TGTGCCAGATCTTCGCCCTACAGGGAGGAAGATACGCAGTATTTT.

The chain combines TRBV12-3 or TRBV12-4 with TRBJ2-1, with no clear D. This CDR3 contains 15 residues. V was clipped by 1 base and J by 0 bases, with 7 bases between them. The CDR3 region has the DNA TGTGCCAGCAGTTTAGGGCCCGTCTCCTACAATGAGCAGTTCTTC. It is translated as CASSLGPVSYNEQFF.

V usage is TRBV5-1 and J usage is TRBJ2-6, with D unclear. The germline V gene encodes CDR1 SGHRS and CDR2 YFSETQ. V was clipped by 0 bases and J by 5 bases, with 12 bases between them. The CDR3 runs to 16 residues. CDR3 in DNA: TGCGCCAGCAGCTTGGCCTTGACGGATAGGGCCAACGTCCTGACTTTC. Its translation: CASSLALTDRANVLTF.

The chain combines TRBV12-3 or TRBV12-4 with TRBJ1-2; D ambiguous. The V end was cut by 3 bases, the J end by 5 bases, with 10 bases between. The CDR3 has 13 residues. CDR3 in DNA: TGTGCCAGCAGTTTGATGATCCGGTATGGCTACACCTTC. Encoded protein: CASSLMIRYGYTF.